A single sample gave rise to the 5 T cell receptor beta chains below, sequenced in a study of shared clonotypes between healthy human individuals. The data were produced by immunoSEQ multiplex PCR, yet TCRdb's version contains in-frame clones alone and is incomplete. Altogether about 610,000 clones are present, less than 98% being singletons, with the ten largest covering 0.055% to 0.07%. The source material was naive CD4+ T cells sorted from blood. Subset noted: CD45RA+ positively selected. The receptors here all came from a woman between 25 and 40 years old in good health.

This chain uses TRBV6-6 with TRBJ1-5; no firm D call. Germline CDR1 MNHNY, CDR2 SVGAGI (reference sequence). The V and J ends lost 1 base and 2 bases respectively, with 9 bases between them. This CDR3 is 15 amino acids long. The CDR3 nucleotides are TGTGCCAGCAGTTACTTGGACCCAGGCAATCAGCCCCAGCATTTT. It is translated as CASSYLDPGNQPQHF.

V gene TRBV4-1 combines with J gene TRBJ2-2, with 14 bases fitting TRBD2. V lost 0 bases and J lost 2; bases outside the gene matches: 14. The germline V gene encodes CDR1 MGHRA and CDR2 YSYEKL. The CDR3 spans 22 residues. The CDR3 sequence: CASSQDGLFGGTSGRNTGELFF. CDR3 bases: TGCGCCAGCAGCCAAGATGGTCTCTTCGGTGGGACTAGCGGGAGAAACACCGGGGAGCTGTTTTTT.

V usage is TRBV7-2 and J usage is TRBJ2-1, with D maybe TRBD2 (5 bases). CDR3 length equals 14 residues. Trimming took 0 bases from V and 9 from J, leaving 12 bases between them. Germline V gene sequence: CDR1 SGHTA, CDR2 FQGNSA. The CDR3 loop reads CASSLAGDRSEQFF. CDR3 nucleotide sequence: TGTGCCAGCAGCTTAGCGGGAGATCGGAGTGAGCAGTTCTTC.

The rearrangement joins TRBV28 to TRBJ1-1; 7 bases map to TRBD1. The CDR3 sequence is 15 residues long. The germline gives CDR1 MDHEN, CDR2 SYDVKM. V was pared by 6 bases and J by 5 bases, with 12 bases of the junction left unmatched. Written as DNA, the CDR3 is TGTGCCAGCAGCAAGGTAGGGATCAGGGGGACTGAAGCTTTCTTT. Translating gives CASSKVGIRGTEAFF.

The chain joins TRBV6-5 to TRBJ2-7; TRBD2 aligns across 9 bases. The J segment lost 0 bases and the V segment lost 9 bases, leaving 9 bases of the junction unmatched. Per the germline V gene, CDR1 is MNHEY and CDR2 is SVGAGI. The CDR3 covers 15 residues. The CDR3 region is CASGGTTSGSYEQYF. The DNA of the CDR3 is TGTGCCAGTGGGGGGACGACTAGCGGCTCCTACGAGCAGTACTTC.